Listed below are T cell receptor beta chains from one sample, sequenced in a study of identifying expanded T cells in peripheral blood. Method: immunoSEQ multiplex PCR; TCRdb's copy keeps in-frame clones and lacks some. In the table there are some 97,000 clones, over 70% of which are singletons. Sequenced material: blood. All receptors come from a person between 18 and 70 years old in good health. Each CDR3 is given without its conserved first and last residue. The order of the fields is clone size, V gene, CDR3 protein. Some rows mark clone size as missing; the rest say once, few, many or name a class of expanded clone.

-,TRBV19,ASSNRGSGELF
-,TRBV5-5,ASSRGERSYNEQF
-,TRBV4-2,ASSPSQGTNTGELF
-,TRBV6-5,ASSYSRVANYGYT
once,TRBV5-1,ASSLASQETQY
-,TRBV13,ASRVTSGGSNEQF
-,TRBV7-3,ASSLTHDRRLAGGWDEQF
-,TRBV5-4,ASSLKKGSFGYT
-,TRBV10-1,ADEGGFYGYT
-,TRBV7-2,ASSLAQEYTEAF
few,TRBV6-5,ASTSEGDSHGYT
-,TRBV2,ASSGRRGGSEQY
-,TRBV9,ASSASSGVGQNEQF
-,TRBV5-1,ASSPGPSGGYNEQF
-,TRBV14,ASSVLQGADGYT
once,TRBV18,ASSPPGTPESGELF
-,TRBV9,ASSRRRDTEAF
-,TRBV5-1,ASSQSPGQGTDTQY
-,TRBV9,ASSVGQGAGTDTQY
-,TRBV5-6,ASSLRTTMRTEAF